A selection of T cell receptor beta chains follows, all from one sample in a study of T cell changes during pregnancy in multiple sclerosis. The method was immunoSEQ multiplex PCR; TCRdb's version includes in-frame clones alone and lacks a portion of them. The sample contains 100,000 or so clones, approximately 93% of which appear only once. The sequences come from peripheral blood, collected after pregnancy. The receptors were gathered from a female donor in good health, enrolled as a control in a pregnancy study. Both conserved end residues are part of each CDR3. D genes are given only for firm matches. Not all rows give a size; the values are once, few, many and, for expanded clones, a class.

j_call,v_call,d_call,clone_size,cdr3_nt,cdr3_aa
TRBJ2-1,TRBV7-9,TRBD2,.,TGTGCCAGCAGCCCCACGGGCCTAGCGGAGCTAGGGAATGAGCAGTTCTTC,CASSPTGLAELGNEQFF
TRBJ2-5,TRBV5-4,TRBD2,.,TGTGCCAGCAGCCCACCGGGACTAGCGGGAGGGGAGGAGACCCAGTACTTC,CASSPPGLAGGEETQYF
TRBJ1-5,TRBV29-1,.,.,TGCAGCGTCAGGGGAGATAATCAGCCCCAGCATTTT,CSVRGDNQPQHF
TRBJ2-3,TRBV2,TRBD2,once,TGTGCAACCACGGGGGCTAGCGGGAGTTGGACAGATACGCAGTATTTT,CATTGASGSWTDTQYF
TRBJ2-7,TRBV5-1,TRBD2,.,TGCGCCAGCAGCTGGGGGGGGGACGGCCCCTACGAGCAGTACTTC,CASSWGGDGPYEQYF
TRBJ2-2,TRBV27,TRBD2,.,TGTGCCAGCAGTTCGTATCGAGGGACTAGCGGGGTACCGAACACCGGGGAGCTGTTTTTT,CASSSYRGTSGVPNTGELFF
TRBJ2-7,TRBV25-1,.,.,TGTGCCAGCAGTGATGTTGAAGGACAGCACTACGAGCAGTACTTC,CASSDVEGQHYEQYF
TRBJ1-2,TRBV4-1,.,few,TGCGCCAGCAGCCAAATATCGTCTAACTATGGCTACACCTTC,CASSQISSNYGYTF
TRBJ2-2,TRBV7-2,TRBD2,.,TGTGCCAGCAGCTTAGATACTAGCGGGGGAGTCGGGGAGCTGTTTTTT,CASSLDTSGGVGELFF
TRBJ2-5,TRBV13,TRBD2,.,TGTGCCAGCAGCCCTCGGACTAGCGGGACCGAGACCCAGTACTTC,CASSPRTSGTETQYF
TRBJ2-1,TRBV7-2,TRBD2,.,TGTGCCAGCAGCTTAGAGTCCGGGGCTAGCGGGACGAATGAGCAGTTCTTC,CASSLESGASGTNEQFF
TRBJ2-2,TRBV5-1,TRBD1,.,TGCGCCAGCAGTCCGTTGACAGGGGTTCCAGCCGGGGAGCTGTTTTTT,CASSPLTGVPAGELFF
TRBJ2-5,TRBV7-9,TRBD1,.,TGTGCCAGCAGCCCCTGGACAGGGGTTGAGACCCAGTACTTC,CASSPWTGVETQYF
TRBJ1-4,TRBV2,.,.,TGTGCCAGCAGCGCTGGGGGGACTAATGAAAAACTGTTTTTT,CASSAGGTNEKLFF
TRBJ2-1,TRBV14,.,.,TGTGCCAGCAGCCATATGGGGCAGGTAATGAATGAGCAGTTCTTC,CASSHMGQVMNEQFF
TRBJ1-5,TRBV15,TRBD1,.,TGTGCCACCAGCAGATCACGCGGACAGGGGGGACAGCCCCAGCATTTT,CATSRSRGQGGQPQHF
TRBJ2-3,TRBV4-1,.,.,TGCGCCAGCAGCCGCCGGTGGACAGTACCCACAGATACGCAGTATTTT,CASSRRWTVPTDTQYF
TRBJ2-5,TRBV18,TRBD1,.,TGTGCCAGCTCACCAGGGACAGGGGGCGAAGAGACCCAGTACTTC,CASSPGTGGEETQYF
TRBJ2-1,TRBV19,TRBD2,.,TGTGCCAGTAGTCCCCAGGCGGGAGGCTACAATGAGCAGTTCTTC,CASSPQAGGYNEQFF
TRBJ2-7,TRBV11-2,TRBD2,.,TGTGCCAGCAGCCCGACTAGCGGGAGGGCCTACGAGCAGTACTTC,CASSPTSGRAYEQYF
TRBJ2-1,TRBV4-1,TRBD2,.,TGCGCCAGCAGCCAAGAATCTAGCGGGATTGATGAGCAGTTCTTC,CASSQESSGIDEQFF
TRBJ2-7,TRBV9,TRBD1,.,TGTGCTAGCAGCTCCCGGACAGGGGGGTTCAGCGAGCAGTACTTC,CASSSRTGGFSEQYF
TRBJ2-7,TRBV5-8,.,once,TGTGCCAGCAGCTTGAACGGTCTCTACGAGCAGTACTTC,CASSLNGLYEQYF
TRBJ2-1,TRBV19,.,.,TGTGCCAGTAGTATTTTAGGCGGCAATGAGCAGTTCTTC,CASSILGGNEQFF
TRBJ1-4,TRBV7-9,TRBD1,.,TGTGCCAGCAACACACCAGACAGGGCTGATGAAAAACTGTTTTTT,CASNTPDRADEKLFF
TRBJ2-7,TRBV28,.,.,TGTGCCAGCAGTTTATTCGGGGGCTCCTACGAGCAGTACTTC,CASSLFGGSYEQYF
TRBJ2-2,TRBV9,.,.,TGTGCCAGCGGAGGGGTCTTAGGGAACACCGGGGAGCTGTTTTTT,CASGGVLGNTGELFF
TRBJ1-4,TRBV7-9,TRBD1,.,TGTGCCAGCAGCGGAGGATACAGGGGTAATGAAAAACTGTTTTTT,CASSGGYRGNEKLFF
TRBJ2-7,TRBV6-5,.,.,TGTGCCAGCAGTTATGGTTCCGGATCAGGAGAGCAGTACTTC,CASSYGSGSGEQYF
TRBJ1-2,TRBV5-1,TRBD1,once,TGCGCCAGCAGCCTCAACAGGGGGGAAGGTGGCTACACCTTC,CASSLNRGEGGYTF
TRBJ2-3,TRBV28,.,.,TGTGCCAGCAGTCCCACAGGTAGCACAGATACGCAGTATTTT,CASSPTGSTDTQYF
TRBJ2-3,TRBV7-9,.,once,TGTGCCAGCAGCTTAGCACAGTGGGATACGCAGTATTTT,CASSLAQWDTQYF
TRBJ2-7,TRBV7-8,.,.,TGTGCCAGCAGTCCGGAGGGCCTTCGCCGCGAGCAGTACTTC,CASSPEGLRREQYF
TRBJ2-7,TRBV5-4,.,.,TGTGCCAGCAGCTCGTCAAACAGGGTCCCGACCTACGAGCAGTACTTC,CASSSSNRVPTYEQYF
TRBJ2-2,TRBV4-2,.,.,TGTGCCAGCAGCCCCGGGACACAGGTCACCGGGGAGCTGTTTTTT,CASSPGTQVTGELFF
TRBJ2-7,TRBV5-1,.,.,TGCGCCAGCACCCCCCTAGGGGGAAAAAGGGGTGAGCAGTACTTC,CASTPLGGKRGEQYF
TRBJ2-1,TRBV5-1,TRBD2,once,TGCGCCAGCAGCAGCACTAGCGGGAGGAACTCCTACAATGAGCAGTTCTTC,CASSSTSGRNSYNEQFF
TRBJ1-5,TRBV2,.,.,TGTGCCAGTAGCGGGGGGGCCGGTCAGCCCCAGCATTTT,CASSGGAGQPQHF
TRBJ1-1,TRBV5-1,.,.,TGCGCCAGCAGCTCGGGACAACCAAACACTGAAGCTTTCTTT,CASSSGQPNTEAFF
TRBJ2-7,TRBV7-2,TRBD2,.,TGTGCCAGCAGCTCCGGGACTACAATTAAGCAGTACTTC,CASSSGTTIKQYF
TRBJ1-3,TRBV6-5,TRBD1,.,TGTGCCAGCAGTTACAGCCAGGGGGCGCCTGGAAACACCATATATTTT,CASSYSQGAPGNTIYF
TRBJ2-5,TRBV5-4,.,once,TGTGCCAGCAGCTTGCTGGAGGGCCCGATTCTCTTAGAGACCCAGTACTTC,CASSLLEGPILLETQYF
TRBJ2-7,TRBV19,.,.,TGTGCCAGTAGCTTCAGGGTGTTTGGTGACGAGCAGTACTTC,CASSFRVFGDEQYF
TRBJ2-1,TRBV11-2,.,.,TGTGCCAGCAGCTTAGGGGGAGTCGGTGGCTACAATGAGCAGTTCTTC,CASSLGGVGGYNEQFF
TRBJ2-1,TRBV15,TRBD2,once,TGTGCCACCAGCAGAGAATTGATAGCGGGAGGTATAAATGAGCAGTTCTTC,CATSRELIAGGINEQFF
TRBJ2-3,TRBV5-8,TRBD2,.,TGTGCCAGCAGCTTGGCCGTAGATAGCGGGAGTACAGATACGCAGTATTTT,CASSLAVDSGSTDTQYF
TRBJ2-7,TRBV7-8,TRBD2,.,TGTGCCAGCAGCTTAGCGGTTCGACTAGCAGATTACGAGCAGTACTTC,CASSLAVRLADYEQYF
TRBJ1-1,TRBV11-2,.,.,TGTGCCAGCAGCTTAGTGGTCAGCACTGAAGCTTTCTTT,CASSLVVSTEAFF
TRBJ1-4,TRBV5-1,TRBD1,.,TGCGCCAGCAGCACCTTTCCGGACAGGACAACTACTAATGAAAAACTGTTTTTT,CASSTFPDRTTTNEKLFF